This entry lists 23 T cell receptor beta chains sequenced from one sample in a study of CD8 T cells in ankylosing spondylitis. TCRdb analysed the 5' RACE reads with MiXCR anew, one entry per CDR3 protein. The table includes around 180,000 distinct CDR3 sequences, around a sixth detected once. The sequencing input was blood, either unsorted or a sorted T cell fraction (not recorded which). The receptors come from a male donor between 5 and 35 years old with ankylosing spondylitis or in good health (not recorded which).

This clonotype was seen only a few times. The CDR3 spells CASSRVNYNEQFF. CDR3 nucleotide sequence: TGTGCCAGCAGCCGAGTGAACTACAATGAGCAGTTCTTC. The chain links TRBV6-4 to TRBJ2-1; D is ambiguous. Germline V gene lookup returns CDR1 MRHNA and CDR2 SNTAGT. V was shortened by 6 bases and J by 3 bases, with 9 bases between the two germline ends. The CDR3 runs to 13 residues.

The table lists this clonotype with many counts. V usage is TRBV6-2 or TRBV6-3 and J usage is TRBJ2-7, with D unclear. The V gene lost 0 bases and the J gene lost 7 bases, with 10 bases spanning the gap. Germline assignment: CDR1 MNHEY and CDR2 SVGEGT. The CDR3 contains 13 residues. Here the CDR3 DNA reads TGTGCCAGCAGTTACTCGATACTCAGGGAGCAGTACTTC. Translated: CASSYSILREQYF.

This clonotype was seen ten or more times. The chain uses TRBV28 and TRBJ1-5; TRBD1 might be the D (6 bases). Per germline, CDR1 MDHEN and CDR2 SYDVKM. V lost 5 bases and J 4 bases, leaving 15 bases between the germline ends. The CDR3 contains 15 residues. CDR3 sequence (DNA): TGTGCCAGCAGTGCTCCCGGAACAGGGAATCAGCCCCAGCATTTT. Translated, it gives CASSAPGTGNQPQHF.

This chain joins TRBV29-1 and TRBJ2-1, with 13 positions matching TRBD2. CDR1 and CDR2 (germline): SQVTM, ANQGSEA. Trimming removed 4 bases from V and 13 bases from J; junction bases left unmatched: 1. This CDR3 spans 11 amino acids. The DNA for the CDR3 is TGCAGCGTTGGACTAGCGGGAGGACAGTTCTTC. Amino acid sequence: CSVGLAGGQFF.

This clonotype was recorded many times. The chain uses TRBV18 and TRBJ1-6; TRBD1 matches at 7 bases. Germline CDR1 is KGHSH and CDR2 is LQKENI. J was trimmed by 7 bases and V by 4 bases; bases with no gene match: 4. This CDR3 contains 14 residues. CDR3 DNA sequence: TGTGCCAGCTCACTGGGACAGAGCAATTCACCCCTCCACTTT. It yields the protein CASSLGQSNSPLHF.

This clonotype was counted ten times or more. CDR3: CSVRTSGYNEQFF. In nucleotides, the CDR3 is TGCAGCGTGCGGACTAGCGGATACAATGAGCAGTTCTTC. The chain carries TRBV29-1 and TRBJ2-1, with 10 bases identical to TRBD2. The CDR3 is 13 residues long. Germline CDR1 is SQVTM and CDR2 is ANQGSEA. V gave up 6 bases and J gave up 4 bases; unmatched junction bases: 3.

In DNA form, the CDR3 reads TGTGCCAGCAGCCAAGGGACGGTTCCCCCCTACGAGCAGTACTTC. It translates to CASSQGTVPPYEQYF. The chain combines TRBV14 with TRBJ2-7; D is uncertain. V lost 1 base and J lost 2, with 12 bases in between. Germline V lookup: CDR1 SGHDN, CDR2 FVKESK. This CDR3 has 15 amino acids.

This clonotype was observed many times. The chain is built from TRBV12-3 or TRBV12-4 and TRBJ2-6; tentative D call: TRBD2 (6 bases). Between the trimmed V and J ends, which lost 4 bases and 1 base, there was a span of 8 bases. CDR3 length: 15 amino acids. DNA for the CDR3: TGTGCCAGCAGTTACGGGGGTTCTGGGGCCAACGTCCTGACTTTC. This encodes CASSYGGSGANVLTF.

This clonotype was observed many times. This sequence joins TRBV3-1 and TRBJ2-1; the match to TRBD2 covers 13 bases. Germline V gives CDR1 LGHDT, CDR2 YNNKEL (reference sequence). The J segment lost 6 bases and the V segment lost 6 bases, leaving 5 bases of the junction unmatched. CDR3 length equals 15 residues. The CDR3 nucleotides read TGTGCCAGCAGATGGACTAGCGGGAGTAGCAATGAGCAGTTCTTC. Translated, it gives CASRWTSGSSNEQFF.

This clonotype was observed a few times. The chain has TRBV12-3 or TRBV12-4 and TRBJ2-2, with TRBD1 as a possible D gene (6 bases). This CDR3 contains 17 residues. V lost 5 bases and J 4 bases, leaving 20 bases between the germline ends. The CDR3 DNA reads TGTGCCAGCAGTCTCGCTGAGGGGGTTCTTGGCACCGGGGAGCTGTTTTTT. It yields the protein CASSLAEGVLGTGELFF.

This clonotype was picked up many times. The gene calls are TRBV5-1 and TRBJ1-1, with D hard to call. Germline loops: CDR1 SGHRS, CDR2 YFSETQ. The V and J ends lost 1 base and 5 bases respectively, with 12 bases between them. CDR3 size: 14 residues. The CDR3 sequence: CASSLPGGGTEAFF. Written as DNA, the CDR3 is TGCGCCAGCAGCTTGCCGGGCGGAGGAACTGAAGCTTTCTTT. The whole variable domain, filled in from reference TRBV5-1 and TRBJ1-1, reads KAGVTQTPRYLIKTRGQQVTLSCSPISGHRSVSWYQQTPGQGLQFLFEYFSETQRNKGNFPGRFSGRQFSNSRSEMNVSTLELGDSALYLCASSLPGGGTEAFFGQGTRLTVV.

This clonotype was observed many times. This chain joins TRBV12-3 or TRBV12-4 and TRBJ1-1; D possibly corresponds to TRBD1 (6 bases). Trimming pared 7 bases from V and 1 base from J, leaving 13 bases between. CDR3 length: 14 residues. The CDR3 loop is CASTLWGQNTEAFF. The CDR3 DNA follows: TGTGCCAGCACCCTATGGGGACAGAACACTGAAGCTTTCTTT.

Many counts were recorded for this clonotype. V gene TRBV12-3 or TRBV12-4 combines with J gene TRBJ2-5; 9 bases are a match to TRBD1. V trimming: 2 bases; J trimming: 6 bases; junction bases outside the gene matches: 10. The CDR3 has 16 residues. For the CDR3, the DNA is TGTGCCAGCAGTTTATTTGGGACAGGGTTGACGCAGACCCAGTACTTC. As protein: CASSLFGTGLTQTQYF.

The J gene is TRBJ2-3, the V gene TRBV20-1; D is possibly TRBD2 (6 bases). The CDR3 covers 12 residues. Per the germline V gene, CDR1 is DFQATT and CDR2 is SNEGSKA (reference sequence). The CDR3 DNA reads as TGCAGCCCTTTTCTAGCGCCAGATACGCAGTATTTT. Translating it yields CSPFLAPDTQYF.

In its sample, this clonotype was seen many times. This chain uses TRBV7-9 with TRBJ2-1, with 7 bases that match TRBD1. The length of the CDR3 is 15 residues. Germline-derived CDR1 and CDR2 are SEHNR and FQNEAQ (reference sequence). V lost 1 base, J lost 10 bases, and 10 bases stayed unmatched. This CDR3 is CASSLDVTGPWEQFF. As DNA, the CDR3 is TGTGCCAGCAGCTTAGATGTGACAGGGCCCTGGGAGCAGTTCTTC.

This clonotype was counted many times. The rearrangement links TRBV5-1 to TRBJ2-7; TRBD2 aligns across 9 bases. Germline lookup yields CDR1 SGHRS and CDR2 YFSETQ. Losses at the gene ends were 4 bases for V and 5 bases for J; bases not matched to a gene: 7. The CDR3 is 14 amino acids. CDR3 nucleotides: TGCGCCAGCAGCCGGGATAGCGGGAGTGACGAGCAGTACGTC. It encodes CASSRDSGSDEQYV.

In its sample, this clonotype was seen many times. The chain has TRBV9 and TRBJ2-1, with D possibly being TRBD1 (5 bases). This CDR3 contains 12 residues. Germline lookup yields CDR1 SGDLS and CDR2 YYNGEE. V was shortened by 1 base and J by 8 bases, with 7 bases between the two germline ends. This chain's CDR3 is CASSVTGYEQFF. The CDR3 DNA is TGTGCCAGCAGCGTAACAGGTTATGAGCAGTTCTTC.

This clonotype was counted many times. Here the CDR3 reads CASSSGGTANYNEQFF. CDR3 DNA sequence: TGCGCCAGCAGCTCTGGCGGGACAGCAAACTACAATGAGCAGTTCTTC. J is TRBJ2-1 and V is TRBV5-1; D is possibly TRBD1 (7 bases). The length of the CDR3 is 16 residues. Trimming stripped 3 bases from V and 3 bases from J, with 16 bases between. Germline values: CDR1 SGHRS, CDR2 YFSETQ.

This sequence joins TRBV25-1 and TRBJ2-7; 8 positions match TRBD2. Germline CDR1 is MGHDK and CDR2 is SYGVNS. The V segment lost 6 bases and the J segment 1 base; nucleotides outside the gene matches: 11. The CDR3 totals 16 residues. CDR3 residues: CASSPPRGGTSYEQYV. In DNA, the CDR3 is TGTGCCAGCAGCCCCCCCCGGGGGGGCACTTCCTACGAGCAGTACGTC.

This clonotype was seen only a few times. The V call is TRBV4-2, the J call TRBJ2-1; TRBD2 is a possible D gene (5 bases). The germline CDR1 and CDR2 sequences are LGHNA and YNFKEQ. The CDR3 spans 15 residues. V was cut by 7 bases and J by 5 bases, with 18 bases left in between. CDR3 nucleotide sequence: TGTGCCAGCACCTCGCATCTCCCGGGAAACAATGAGCAGTTCTTC. Its translation: CASTSHLPGNNEQFF.

This clonotype was seen repeatedly, ten times or more. The chain has TRBV28 and TRBJ2-7, with TRBD2 matching over 10 bases. This CDR3 is built from 14 residues. Germline CDR1 MDHEN, CDR2 SYDVKM. The J segment lost 6 bases and the V segment lost 2 bases, leaving 4 bases of the junction unmatched. For the CDR3, the DNA is TGTGCCAGCAGTTTACTAGCGGGAGTGGGCGAGCAGTACTTC. Amino acids: CASSLLAGVGEQYF.

In this sample, this clonotype turned up many times. The CDR3 region is CASSPTPGQGAYEQYV. The CDR3 region has the DNA TGTGCCAGCAGCCCCACCCCGGGACAGGGGGCCTACGAGCAGTACGTC. The genes are TRBV2 and TRBJ2-7; 11 bases fit TRBD1. The CDR3 has 16 residues. Germline V gives CDR1 SNHLY, CDR2 FYNNEI. V dropped 6 bases and J dropped 2; count of bases not matched to a gene: 9.

In its sample, this clonotype was seen many times. V usage is TRBV15 and J usage is TRBJ2-5; perhaps TRBD2 as D (5 bases). The germline V gene encodes CDR1 LNHNV and CDR2 YYDKDF (reference sequence). The CDR3 runs 14 residues. V was trimmed by 1 base and J by 6 bases, leaving 12 bases between them. CDR3 in DNA: TGTGCCACCAGCAGAGTGCCGAGGAGGAAGACCCAGTACTTC. This codes for CATSRVPRRKTQYF.